This T cell receptor (beta chain) is drawn from a study of T cells after yellow fever vaccination. Regarding the study as a whole: The booster response re-showed most primary clones: over 95% CD4, approximately 90% CD8.

By 5'RACE template switching, TCR cDNA was produced, with a universal primer site and UMIs added in the process. Each CDR3 protein is one row after TCRdb ran MiXCR on the 5' RACE reads. The profile shows roughly 49,000 distinct CDR3 sequences, around 7% of them singletons. CDR3 length: 15 residues. Trimming took 8 bases from V and 5 from J, leaving 22 bases between them. The germline V gene encodes CDR1 MNHNS and CDR2 SASEGT. This clonotype was recorded at least ten times. Its specificity is unknown. Source: CD8+ T cells sorted from PBMCs, taken around 15 days after the first yellow fever vaccination. The chain couples TRBV6-1 to TRBJ2-7; D is unclear. This TCR was recovered from a man in his late teens or twenties who received the YFV17D yellow fever vaccine. The chain's CDR3 is CASAVAWQSVHEQYV. CDR3 nucleotides: TGTGCCAGCGCGGTGGCCTGGCAAAGCGTCCACGAGCAGTACGTC.